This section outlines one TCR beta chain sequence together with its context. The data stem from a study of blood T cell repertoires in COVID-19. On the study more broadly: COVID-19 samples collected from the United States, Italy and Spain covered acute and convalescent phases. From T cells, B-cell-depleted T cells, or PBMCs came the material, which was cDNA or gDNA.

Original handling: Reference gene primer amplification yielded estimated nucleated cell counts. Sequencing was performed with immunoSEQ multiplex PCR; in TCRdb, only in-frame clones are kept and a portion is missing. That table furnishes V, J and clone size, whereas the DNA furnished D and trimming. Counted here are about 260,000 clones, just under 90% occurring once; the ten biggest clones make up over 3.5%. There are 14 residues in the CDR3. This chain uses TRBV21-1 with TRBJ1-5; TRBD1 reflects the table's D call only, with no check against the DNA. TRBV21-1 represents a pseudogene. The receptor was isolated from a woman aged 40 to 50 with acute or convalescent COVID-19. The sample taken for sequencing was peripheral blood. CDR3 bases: TGTGCCAGCGGGACAGGGGAGGGAAGGCAGCCCCAGCATTTT. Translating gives CASGTGEGRQPQHF.